One T cell receptor beta chain is described in this entry. The CDR3 spans 15 residues. J gave up 6 bases and V 3 bases, and 4 bases lay outside the gene matches. Germline values: CDR1 KGHSH, CDR2 LQKENI. The data were taken from a study of blood T cell repertoires in COVID-19. Study at large: From T cells, B-cell-depleted T cells, or PBMCs came the material, which was cDNA or gDNA.

Original analysis: Reference gene primer amplification in the assay estimated nucleated cell counts. Here immunoSEQ multiplex PCR was the method, and the copy in TCRdb shows in-frame clones only, minus some. Clone size and V and J calls were adopted from that table, with D and trimming inferred from the DNA. The profile covers fewer than 200,000 clones, with over 75% appearing a single time and approximately 1.1% taken by the ten largest. This chain uses TRBV18 with TRBJ2-1; 11 bases are shared with TRBD1. The sample comprised peripheral blood. This receptor was taken from a man aged 55 to 70 who had recovered from COVID-19. CDR3 sequence: CASSPPGTGGNEQFF. The CDR3 DNA sequence: TGTGCCAGCTCACCTCCCGGGACAGGGGGCAATGAGCAGTTCTTC.